The source of this T cell receptor beta chain is a study of shared clonotypes between healthy human individuals. A deep-level run was used for the assay. Genomic DNA per cell subset filled all wells of several immunoSEQ plates. PBMC DNA, left unsorted, was sequenced on ten immunoSEQ deep assay plates. The table came from immunoSEQ multiplex PCR; TCRdb's copy has only in-frame clones and leaves some out. The table includes about 480,000 clones, about 75% detected once. In germline, CDR1 is LNHDA, CDR2 SQIVND (reference sequence). This CDR3 is 15 amino acids long. V shed 2 bases and J shed 5 bases, with 13 bases lying between them. Unsorted samples relied on about 90 million PBMCs, which served as the source of genomic DNA.

V and J are TRBV19 and TRBJ1-5; D is unresolved. The specimen sequenced was PBMCs. This receptor was identified in a woman in her forties in good health. Some clones in this sample may be carry-over from other donors' samples. As DNA, the CDR3 is TGTGCCAGTAGTATAATGGCCCTGACCCATCAGCCCCAGCATTTT. Translated: CASSIMALTHQPQHF.